The 21 T cell receptor beta chains listed next were all sequenced from one sample in a study of shared clonotypes between healthy human individuals. Clones were read by immunoSEQ multiplex PCR, and TCRdb kept only the in-frame ones, dropping some. The data hold more than 1 million clones, with 70% to 80% observed a single time. The sequenced sample was memory CD4+ T cells from PBMCs. Sample subset: CD45RA-negative fraction. These receptors came from a man between 18 and 35 years old in good health. Some clones in this sample may be carry-over from other donors' samples.

This sequence joins TRBV19 and TRBJ2-5; possibly TRBD1 for D (6 bases). The CDR3 is made up of 13 amino acids. Germline CDR1 is LNHDA and CDR2 is SQIVND (reference sequence). V was pared by 4 bases and J by 3 bases, with 9 bases between. CDR3 sequence: CASSNRDKETQYF. The CDR3 DNA reads as TGTGCCAGTAGTAACCGGGACAAAGAGACCCAGTACTTC.

The V gene is TRBV30, the J gene TRBJ1-4; TRBD1 aligns across 8 bases. Germline CDR1 GTSNPN, CDR2 SVGIG (reference sequence). The V and J ends lost 3 bases and 9 bases, in that order; junction bases with no gene match: 9. This CDR3 is built from 14 residues. The CDR3 protein is CAWRATGGGKKLFF. The CDR3 DNA follows: TGTGCCTGGAGAGCTACAGGGGGGGGTAAAAAACTGTTTTTT.

CDR3 amino acids: CASSLRLEDEQFF. The CDR3 DNA reads as TGTGCCAGCAGCCTCCGGTTGGAGGATGAGCAGTTCTTC. This chain links TRBV6-6 with TRBJ2-1, with TRBD2 as a possible D gene (5 bases). The CDR3 is 13 amino acids. Germline V gene sequence: CDR1 MNHNY, CDR2 SVGAGI (reference sequence). V gave up 6 bases and J gave up 8 bases, with 14 bases separating them.

The chain combines TRBV19 with TRBJ1-1; TRBD1 might be the D (5 bases). Germline V gives CDR1 LNHDA, CDR2 SQIVND (reference sequence). This CDR3 region has 15 residues. V lost 7 bases to trimming and J lost 5 bases, with 20 bases between them. DNA of the CDR3: TGTGCCAGTAAAATTGGGCGGCAGGGAGGTACTGAAGCTTTCTTT. This gives the protein CASKIGRQGGTEAFF.

The V gene is TRBV10-1, the J gene TRBJ2-1, with D perhaps matching TRBD2 (6 bases). V lost 0 bases and J lost 3, with 12 bases in between. From germline, CDR1 is WNHNN and CDR2 SYGVQD (reference sequence). CDR3 size: 16 residues. The CDR3 reads CASSESIWGDYNEQFF. The CDR3 DNA follows: TGCGCCAGCAGTGAGTCGATTTGGGGGGACTACAATGAGCAGTTCTTC.

The chain joins TRBV5-1 to TRBJ2-1, with TRBD2 matching 10 bases. CDR3 length: 15 amino acids. J lost 3 bases, V lost 2 bases, and 2 bases had no gene match. Germline loops: CDR1 SGHRS, CDR2 YFSETQ. The DNA of the CDR3 is TGCGCCAGCAGCTTCTCTAGCGGGGGCTACAATGAGCAGTTCTTC. This encodes CASSFSSGGYNEQFF.

As concerns this clone: The same CDR3 also results from other DNA sequences found in this sample. CDR3 in amino acids: CASSLISTDTQYF. Written as DNA, the CDR3 is TGCGCCAGCAGCTTGATTTCCACAGATACGCAGTATTTT. The chain carries TRBV5-1 and TRBJ2-3; D gene unclear. This CDR3 spans 13 amino acids. Germline CDR1 and CDR2: SGHRS and YFSETQ. Deletions cut 1 base from V and 2 bases from J, with 5 bases between.

The DNA of the CDR3 is TGTGCCAGCAGCACCCGGACTAGCGGGACAGCAGATACGCAGTATTTT. It codes for CASSTRTSGTADTQYF. The chain has TRBV5-4 and TRBJ2-3, with 12 bases fitting TRBD2. V shed 4 bases, J shed 4 bases, and the junction held 7 bases outside the gene matches. The CDR3 totals 16 residues. The germline gives CDR1 SGHNT, CDR2 YYREEE (reference sequence). The full variable domain, in which reference TRBV5-4 and TRBJ2-3 provide the parts outside the CDR3, is ETGVTQSPTHLIKTRGQQVTLRCSSQSGHNTVSWYQQALGQGPQFIFQYYREEENGRGNFPPRFSGLQFPNYSSELNVNALELDDSALYLCASSTRTSGTADTQYFGPGTRLTVL.

This chain links TRBV19 with TRBJ2-7; D gene ambiguous. In germline, CDR1 is LNHDA, CDR2 SQIVND (reference sequence). The CDR3 covers 15 residues. Trimming took off 0 bases at V and 2 bases at J, with 11 bases between the two ends. The CDR3 is CASSIDRDSTYEQYF. The CDR3 DNA reads as TGTGCCAGTAGTATAGATAGGGATTCCACCTACGAGCAGTACTTC.

The rearrangement links TRBV4-3 to TRBJ2-5, with TRBD2 identical over 14 bases. Germline CDR1 reads LGHNA; CDR2 reads YSLEER. Trimming cost V 3 bases and J 4 bases; bases outside gene matches: 1. The CDR3 is 15 residues long. The DNA for the CDR3 is TGCGCCAGCAGCCAGGGACTAGCGGGAGCAGAGACCCAGTACTTC. This sequence encodes CASSQGLAGAETQYF.

This clone was observed a handful of times. V gene TRBV27 combines with J gene TRBJ1-5; D gene uncertain. Germline CDR1 MNHEY, CDR2 SMNVEV (reference sequence). The CDR3 contains 13 residues. Trimming took off 1 base at V and 4 bases at J, with 5 bases between the two ends. The CDR3: CASSLFRNQPQHF. Written as DNA, the CDR3 is TGTGCCAGCAGTTTATTCAGGAATCAGCCCCAGCATTTT.

This clone came up a few times. The sample contains more than one DNA sequence encoding this CDR3. This rearrangement joins TRBV20-1 to TRBJ2-5, with D unclear. V shed 6 bases and J shed 4 bases, with 6 bases lying between them. From germline, CDR1 is DFQATT and CDR2 SNEGSKA (reference sequence). The CDR3 has 10 residues. CDR3 sequence: CSADRETQYF. The CDR3 DNA is TGCAGTGCAGATAGAGAGACCCAGTACTTC.

This clone was detected once. J is TRBJ2-2 and V is TRBV5-8; TRBD1 aligns across 9 bases. V lost 0 bases, J lost 2 bases, and 5 bases stayed unmatched. Germline-derived CDR1 and CDR2 are SGHTS and YDEGEE. The CDR3 is 17 amino acids. The CDR3 loop is CASSLVWGQGNTGELFF. The CDR3 DNA reads as TGTGCCAGCAGCTTGGTCTGGGGACAGGGTAACACCGGGGAGCTGTTTTTT. The full variable domain, with the rest looked up from reference TRBV5-8 and TRBJ2-2, is EAGVTQSPTHLIKTRGQQATLRCSPISGHTSVYWYQQALGLGLQFLLWYDEGEERNRGNFPPRFSGRQFPNYSSELNVNALELEDSALYLCASSLVWGQGNTGELFFGEGSRLTVL.

CDR3 sequence (DNA): TGCGCCAGCAGCTTGGACTACTCTGGAAACACCATATATTTT. This gives the protein CASSLDYSGNTIYF. V gene TRBV5-1 combines with J gene TRBJ1-3; no clear D. The length of the CDR3 is 14 residues. CDR1 and CDR2 from the germline V gene are SGHRS and YFSETQ. V lost 0 bases and J lost 0, with 4 bases in between.

The rearrangement joins TRBV29-1 to TRBJ2-3; D is ambiguous. V was pared by 7 bases and J by 2 bases, with 13 bases between. This CDR3 region has 13 residues. CDR1 SQVTM and CDR2 ANQGSEA come from the germline V gene. This chain's CDR3 is CSGKRDYTDTQYF. In DNA, the CDR3 is TGCAGCGGCAAAAGGGATTACACAGATACGCAGTATTTT.

This chain uses TRBV19 with TRBJ2-3, with 11 bases lining up with TRBD2. Trimming removed 5 bases from V and 9 bases from J; junction bases left unmatched: 4. CDR3 length: 13 residues. CDR1 is LNHDA, CDR2 SQIVND, per germline (reference sequence). The CDR3 is CASSVLAGGTQYF. Here the CDR3 DNA reads TGTGCCAGTAGTGTCCTAGCGGGAGGAACGCAGTATTTT.

This clone was observed a single time. The genes are TRBV28 and TRBJ1-1; perhaps TRBD1 as D (5 bases). The ends were cut back, 5 bases at V and 6 bases at J, with 13 bases in the middle. CDR1 is MDHEN, CDR2 SYDVKM, per germline. CDR3 length: 13 residues. The chain's CDR3 is CASSGTQGAEAFF. The CDR3 coding sequence is TGTGCCAGCAGTGGGACCCAGGGTGCTGAAGCTTTCTTT.

The V call is TRBV19, the J call TRBJ2-7; 7 bases are a match to TRBD1. CDR1 LNHDA and CDR2 SQIVND come from the germline V gene (reference sequence). This CDR3 is 13 amino acids long. Trimming cost V 4 bases and J 4 bases; bases outside gene matches: 4. The CDR3 DNA reads as TGTGCCAGTAGTAACAGGGGTGGTTACGAGCAGTACTTC. Its translation is CASSNRGGYEQYF. The variable domain in full, completed from reference TRBV19 and TRBJ2-7, reads DGGITQSPKYLFRKEGQNVTLSCEQNLNHDAMYWYRQDPGQGLRLIYYSQIVNDFQKGDIAEGYSVSREKKESFPLTVTSAQKNPTAFYLCASSNRGGYEQYFGPGTRLTVT.

The rearrangement uses TRBV30 and TRBJ1-5, with D tentatively TRBD1 (5 bases). CDR3 size: 13 residues. V was trimmed by 5 bases and J by 6 bases, leaving 14 bases between them. CDR1 and CDR2 from the germline V gene are GTSNPN and SVGIG (reference sequence). In nucleotides, the CDR3 is TGTGCCTGGGGTCAGGGCGCGGGTCAGCCCCAGCATTTT. Its translation: CAWGQGAGQPQHF.

On this clone: The same CDR3 arises from other DNA sequences in this sample as well. CDR3 nucleotide sequence: TGTGCCAGCAGCCCTACAGGGGACTCCTACAATGAGCAGTTCTTC. This sequence encodes CASSPTGDSYNEQFF. The chain combines TRBV5-4 with TRBJ2-1; the match to TRBD1 covers 7 bases. This CDR3 has 15 amino acids. The germline V gene has CDR1 SGHNT and CDR2 YYREEE (reference sequence). V lost 4 bases to trimming and J lost 0 bases; unmatched junction nucleotides: 4.

The chain carries TRBV6-1 and TRBJ1-2, with a possible D match to TRBD1 (6 bases). The ends were cut back, 10 bases at V and 6 bases at J, with 18 bases in the middle. From germline, CDR1 is MNHNS and CDR2 SASEGT. The CDR3 covers 13 residues. CDR3 DNA: TGTGCCACGTGGGGGGCGGAGGGGCATGGCTACACCTTC. Protein: CATWGAEGHGYTF.